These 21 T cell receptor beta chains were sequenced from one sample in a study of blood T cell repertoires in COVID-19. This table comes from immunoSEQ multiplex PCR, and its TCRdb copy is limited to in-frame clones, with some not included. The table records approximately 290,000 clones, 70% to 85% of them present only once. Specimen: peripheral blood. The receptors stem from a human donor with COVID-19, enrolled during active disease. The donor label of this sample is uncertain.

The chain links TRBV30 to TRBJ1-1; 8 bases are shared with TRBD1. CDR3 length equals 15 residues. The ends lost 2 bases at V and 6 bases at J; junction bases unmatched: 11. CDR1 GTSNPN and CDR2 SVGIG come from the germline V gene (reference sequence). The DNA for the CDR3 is TGTGCCTGGAGTAGCCAGACAGGGGTTTTCGCTGAAGCTTTCTTT. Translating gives CAWSSQTGVFAEAFF.

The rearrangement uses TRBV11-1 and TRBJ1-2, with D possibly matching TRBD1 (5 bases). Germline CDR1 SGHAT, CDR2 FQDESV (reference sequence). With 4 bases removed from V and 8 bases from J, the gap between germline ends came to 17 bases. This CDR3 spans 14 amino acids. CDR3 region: CASSSLRDQGGYTF. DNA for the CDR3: TGTGCCAGCAGCTCCCTGCGGGACCAAGGGGGCTACACCTTC.

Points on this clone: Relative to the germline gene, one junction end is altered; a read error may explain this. The CDR3 spells CSVLMGQGNSALHF. DNA of the CDR3: TGCAGCGTTTTAATGGGACAGGGAAATTCAGCCCTCCACTTT. The chain recombines TRBV29-1 with TRBJ1-6, with TRBD1 identical over 9 bases. Germline V gene lookup returns CDR1 SQVTM and CDR2 ANQGSEA. CDR3 length equals 14 residues.

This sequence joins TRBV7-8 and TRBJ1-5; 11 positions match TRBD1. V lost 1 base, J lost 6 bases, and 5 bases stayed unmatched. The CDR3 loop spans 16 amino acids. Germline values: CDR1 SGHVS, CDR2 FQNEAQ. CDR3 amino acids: CASSLVGTGGFQPQHF. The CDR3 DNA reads TGTGCCAGCAGCTTAGTTGGGACAGGGGGATTTCAGCCCCAGCATTTT.

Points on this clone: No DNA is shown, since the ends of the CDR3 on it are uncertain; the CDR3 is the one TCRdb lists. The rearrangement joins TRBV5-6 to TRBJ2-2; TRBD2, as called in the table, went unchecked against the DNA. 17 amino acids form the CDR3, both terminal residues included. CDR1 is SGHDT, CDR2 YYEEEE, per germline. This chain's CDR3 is CASSLIWRGTNTGELFF.

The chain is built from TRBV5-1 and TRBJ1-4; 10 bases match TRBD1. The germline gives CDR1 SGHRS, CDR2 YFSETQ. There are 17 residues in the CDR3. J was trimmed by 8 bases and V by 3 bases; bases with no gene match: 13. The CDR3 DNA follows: TGCGCCAGCAGCTGGAAATCCGGGGGACAGGGGAGAGAAAAACTGTTTTTT. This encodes CASSWKSGGQGREKLFF.

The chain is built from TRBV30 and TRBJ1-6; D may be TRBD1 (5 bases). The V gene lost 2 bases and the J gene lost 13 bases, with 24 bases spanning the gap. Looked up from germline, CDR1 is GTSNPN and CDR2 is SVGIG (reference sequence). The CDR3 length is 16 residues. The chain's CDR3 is CAWSPSNPGGLGPLHF. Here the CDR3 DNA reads TGTGCCTGGAGTCCGTCCAACCCGGGGGGACTTGGGCCCCTCCACTTT.

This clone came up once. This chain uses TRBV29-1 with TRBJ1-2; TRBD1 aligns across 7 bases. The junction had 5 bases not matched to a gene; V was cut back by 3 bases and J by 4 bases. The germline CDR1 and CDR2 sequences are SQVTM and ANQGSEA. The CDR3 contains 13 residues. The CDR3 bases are TGCAGCGTTGAGGCGGGACAGAGCTATGGCTACACCTTC. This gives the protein CSVEAGQSYGYTF.

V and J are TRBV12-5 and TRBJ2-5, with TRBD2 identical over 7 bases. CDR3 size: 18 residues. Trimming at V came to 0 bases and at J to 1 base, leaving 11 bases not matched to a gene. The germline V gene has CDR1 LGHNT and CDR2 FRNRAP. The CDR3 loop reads CASGLVWVGRESQETQYF. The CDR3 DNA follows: TGTGCTAGTGGTTTGGTATGGGTAGGGCGGGAGTCCCAAGAGACCCAGTACTTC.

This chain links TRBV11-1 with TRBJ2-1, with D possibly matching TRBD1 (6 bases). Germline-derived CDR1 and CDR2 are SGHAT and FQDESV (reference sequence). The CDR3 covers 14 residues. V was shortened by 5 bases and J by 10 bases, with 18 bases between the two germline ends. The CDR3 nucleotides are TGTGCCAGCAGCATCCCGGGACACGCTCCAGAGCAGTTCTTC. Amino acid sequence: CASSIPGHAPEQFF.

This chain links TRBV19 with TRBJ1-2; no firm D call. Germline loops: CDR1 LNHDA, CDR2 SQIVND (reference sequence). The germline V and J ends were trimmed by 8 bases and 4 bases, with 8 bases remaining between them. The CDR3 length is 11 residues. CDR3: CASGYTYGYTF. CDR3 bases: TGTGCCAGTGGTTACACCTATGGCTACACCTTC.

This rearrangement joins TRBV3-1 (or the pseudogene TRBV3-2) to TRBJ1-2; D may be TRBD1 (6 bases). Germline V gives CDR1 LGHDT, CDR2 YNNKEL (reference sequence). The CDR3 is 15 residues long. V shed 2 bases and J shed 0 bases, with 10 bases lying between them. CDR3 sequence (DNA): TGTGCCAGCAGCCAACGGACAGACGCTAACTATGGCTACACCTTC. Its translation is CASSQRTDANYGYTF.

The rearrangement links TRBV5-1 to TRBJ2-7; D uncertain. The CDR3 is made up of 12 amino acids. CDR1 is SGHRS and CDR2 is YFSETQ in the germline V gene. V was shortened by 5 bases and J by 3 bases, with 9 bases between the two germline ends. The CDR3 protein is CASRASGYEQYF. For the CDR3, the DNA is TGCGCCAGCAGGGCTAGTGGCTACGAGCAGTACTTC.

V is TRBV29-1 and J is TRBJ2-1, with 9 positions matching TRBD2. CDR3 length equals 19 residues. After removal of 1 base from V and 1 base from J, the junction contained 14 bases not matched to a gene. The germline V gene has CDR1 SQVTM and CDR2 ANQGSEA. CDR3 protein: CSVEVVYGWTSESYNEQFF. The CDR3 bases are TGCAGCGTTGAAGTCGTCTACGGGTGGACTAGCGAGTCCTACAATGAGCAGTTCTTC.

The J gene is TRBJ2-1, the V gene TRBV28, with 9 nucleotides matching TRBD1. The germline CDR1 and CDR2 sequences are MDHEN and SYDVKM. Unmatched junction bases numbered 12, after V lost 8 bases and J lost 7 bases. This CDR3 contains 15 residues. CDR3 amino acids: CASGPTGGYVNEQFF. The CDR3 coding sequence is TGTGCCAGCGGACCGACAGGGGGTTACGTGAATGAGCAGTTCTTC. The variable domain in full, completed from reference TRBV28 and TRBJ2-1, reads DVKVTQSSRYLVKRTGEKVFLECVQDMDHENMFWYRQDPGLGLRLIYFSYDVKMKEKGDIPEGYSVSREKKERFSLILESASTNQTSMYLCASGPTGGYVNEQFFGPGTRLTVL.

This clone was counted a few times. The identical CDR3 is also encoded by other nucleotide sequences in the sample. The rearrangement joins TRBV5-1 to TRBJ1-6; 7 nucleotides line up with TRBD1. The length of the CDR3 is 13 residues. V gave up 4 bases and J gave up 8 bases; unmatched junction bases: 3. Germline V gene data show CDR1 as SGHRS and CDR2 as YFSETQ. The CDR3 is CASSGQADSPLHF. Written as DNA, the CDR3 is TGCGCCAGCAGCGGACAGGCGGATTCACCCCTCCACTTT.

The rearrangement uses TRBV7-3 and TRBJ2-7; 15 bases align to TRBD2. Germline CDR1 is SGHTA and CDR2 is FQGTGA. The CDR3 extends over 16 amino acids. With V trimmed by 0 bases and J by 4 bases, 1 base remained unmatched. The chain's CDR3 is CASSLTGTSGRYEQYF. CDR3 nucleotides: TGTGCCAGCAGCTTAACGGGGACTAGCGGGAGGTACGAGCAGTACTTC.

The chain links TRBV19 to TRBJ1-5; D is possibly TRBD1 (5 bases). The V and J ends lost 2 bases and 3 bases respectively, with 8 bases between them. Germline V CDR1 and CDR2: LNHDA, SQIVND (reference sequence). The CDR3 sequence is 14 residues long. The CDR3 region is CASSIMDNNQPQHF. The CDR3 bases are TGTGCCAGTAGTATAATGGACAACAATCAGCCCCAGCATTTT.

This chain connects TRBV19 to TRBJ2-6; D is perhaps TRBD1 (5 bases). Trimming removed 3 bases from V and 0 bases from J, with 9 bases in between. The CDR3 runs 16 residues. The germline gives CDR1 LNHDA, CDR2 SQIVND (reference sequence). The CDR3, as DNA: TGTGCCAGTAGTATCAATACAGGCTCTGGGGCCAACGTCCTGACTTTC. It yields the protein CASSINTGSGANVLTF.

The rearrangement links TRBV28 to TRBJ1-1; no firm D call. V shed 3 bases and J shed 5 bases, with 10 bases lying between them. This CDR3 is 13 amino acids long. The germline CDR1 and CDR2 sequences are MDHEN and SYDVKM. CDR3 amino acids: CASSFGGRTEAFF. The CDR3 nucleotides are TGTGCCAGCAGTTTTGGCGGGAGGACTGAAGCTTTCTTT.

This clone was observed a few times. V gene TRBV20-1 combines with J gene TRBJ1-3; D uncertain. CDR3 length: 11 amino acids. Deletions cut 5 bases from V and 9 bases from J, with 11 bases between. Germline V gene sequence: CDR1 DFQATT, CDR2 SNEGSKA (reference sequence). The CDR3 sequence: CSAAGVGTIYF. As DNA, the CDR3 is TGCAGTGCTGCGGGCGTGGGCACCATATATTTT.